This T cell receptor beta chain appears in the sequencing data of a study of OX40 agonist ivuxolimab in advanced cancers. Study overall: Each patient was given ivuxolimab into a vein every 2 weeks, at 0.01 to 10 mg/kg.

The V gene's germline CDR1 is SGHTA and CDR2 FQGNSA. CDR3 length equals 15 residues. V was clipped by 5 bases and J by 0 bases; unmatched bases: 6. With autoimmune disease history or systemic immunosuppression, patients were excluded. Assay: immunoSEQ multiplex PCR; the TCRdb copy retains only in-frame clones and omits some. The repertoire holds some 45,000 clones, with 65% to 90% as singletons. Remarks on this clone: Antigen specificity is unknown.

General study results and limits: Normalized T-cell clonal expansion was also low in a subset of nonresponders. Specificity for antigen went undetermined in the expanded peripheral T cells.

The rearrangement joins TRBV7-2 to TRBJ2-7, with 8 positions matching TRBD1. This clonotype was obtained from an adult with an advanced solid tumor such as melanoma, head and neck, liver or kidney cancer. The starting material was CD4+ or CD8+ T cells sorted from blood, obtained in a trial of the OX40 agonist ivuxolimab. As DNA, the CDR3 is TGTGCCAGCAGCCTATGGACAGGGAGCTCCTACGAGCAGTACTTC. Protein product: CASSLWTGSSYEQYF.